This T cell receptor beta chain was obtained from a study of T cell changes during pregnancy in multiple sclerosis. Data came from immunoSEQ multiplex PCR; TCRdb stores just in-frame clones and leaves some out. This sample has about 68,000 clones, with roughly nine tenths found just once. This CDR3 is 13 amino acids long. With 4 bases removed from V and 8 bases from J, the gap between germline ends came to 14 bases. Per the germline V gene, CDR1 is MNHEY and CDR2 is SMNVEV (reference sequence). The sequencing used peripheral blood, collected in the second trimester of pregnancy. The J gene is TRBJ1-2, the V gene TRBV27; D may be TRBD1 (6 bases). The TCR was taken from a female donor with multiple sclerosis, enrolled in a pregnancy study. The CDR3 loop is CASSSTGFGGYTF. CDR3 sequence (DNA): TGTGCCAGCAGTTCCACAGGGTTCGGGGGCTACACCTTC.